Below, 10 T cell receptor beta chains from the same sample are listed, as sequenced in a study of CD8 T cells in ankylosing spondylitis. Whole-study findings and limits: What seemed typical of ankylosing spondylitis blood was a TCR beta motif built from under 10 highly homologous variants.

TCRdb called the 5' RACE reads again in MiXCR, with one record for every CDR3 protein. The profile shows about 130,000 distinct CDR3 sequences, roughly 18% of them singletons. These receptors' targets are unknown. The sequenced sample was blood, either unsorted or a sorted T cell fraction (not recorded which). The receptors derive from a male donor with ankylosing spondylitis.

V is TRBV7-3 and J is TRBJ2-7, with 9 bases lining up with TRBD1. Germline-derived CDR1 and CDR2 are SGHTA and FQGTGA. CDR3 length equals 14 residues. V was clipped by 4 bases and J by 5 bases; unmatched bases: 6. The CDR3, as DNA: TGTGCCAGCAGCTCCGGGGACAGGGTCAACGAGCAGTACTTC. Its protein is CASSSGDRVNEQYF.

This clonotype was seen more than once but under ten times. The CDR3: CASSPFRRLAENEQFF. Here the CDR3 DNA reads TGTGCCAGCAGCCCCTTCCGGAGACTAGCGGAAAATGAGCAGTTCTTC. V gene TRBV3-1 combines with J gene TRBJ2-1; 9 bases line up with TRBD2. Germline assignment: CDR1 LGHDT and CDR2 YNNKEL (reference sequence). This CDR3 is 16 amino acids long. V lost 4 bases, J lost 7 bases, and 11 bases stayed unmatched.

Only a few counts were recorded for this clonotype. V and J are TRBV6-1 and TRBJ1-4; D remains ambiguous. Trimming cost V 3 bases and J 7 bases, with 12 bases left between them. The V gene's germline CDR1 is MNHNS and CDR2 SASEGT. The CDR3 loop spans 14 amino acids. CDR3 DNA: TGTGCCAGCAGTGAGGGGTCAATAGGTGAAAAACTGTTTTTT. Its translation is CASSEGSIGEKLFF.

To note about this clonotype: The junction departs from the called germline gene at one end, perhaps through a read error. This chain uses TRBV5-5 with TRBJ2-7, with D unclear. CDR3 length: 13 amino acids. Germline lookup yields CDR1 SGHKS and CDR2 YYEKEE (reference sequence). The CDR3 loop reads CARSLDVSYEQYF. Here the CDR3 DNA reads TGTGCCAGGAGCTTGGACGTCTCCTACGAGCAGTACTTC.

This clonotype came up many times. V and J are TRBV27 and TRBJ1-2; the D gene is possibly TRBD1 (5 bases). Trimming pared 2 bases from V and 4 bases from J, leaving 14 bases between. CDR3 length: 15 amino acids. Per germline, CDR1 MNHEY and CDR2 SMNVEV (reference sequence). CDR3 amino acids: CASSLDMPGGYGYTF. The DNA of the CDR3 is TGTGCCAGCAGTTTAGATATGCCGGGGGGCTATGGCTACACCTTC.

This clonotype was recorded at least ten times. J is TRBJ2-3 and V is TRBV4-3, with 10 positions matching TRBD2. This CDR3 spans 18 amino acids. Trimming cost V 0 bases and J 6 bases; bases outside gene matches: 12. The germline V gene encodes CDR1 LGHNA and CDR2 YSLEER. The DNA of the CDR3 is TGCGCCAGCAGCCAAGATGAGGCTAGCGGGAGCGTATGGGATACGCAGTATTTT. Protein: CASSQDEASGSVWDTQYF.

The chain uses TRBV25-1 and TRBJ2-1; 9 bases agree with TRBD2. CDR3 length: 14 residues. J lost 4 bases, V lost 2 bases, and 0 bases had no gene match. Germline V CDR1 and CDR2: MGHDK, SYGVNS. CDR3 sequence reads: CASSEAGGYNEQFF. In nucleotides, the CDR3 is TGTGCCAGCAGTGAAGCGGGAGGGTACAATGAGCAGTTCTTC. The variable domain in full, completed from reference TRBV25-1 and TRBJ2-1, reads EADIYQTPRYLVIGTGKKITLECSQTMGHDKMYWYQQDPGMELHLIHYSYGVNSTEKGDLSSESTVSRIRTEHFPLTLESARPSHTSQYLCASSEAGGYNEQFFGPGTRLTVL.

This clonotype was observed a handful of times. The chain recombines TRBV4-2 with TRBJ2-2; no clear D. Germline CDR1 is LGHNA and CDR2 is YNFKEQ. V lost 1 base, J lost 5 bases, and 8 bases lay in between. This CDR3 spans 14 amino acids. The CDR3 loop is CASSQVLGTGELFF. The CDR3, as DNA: TGTGCCAGCAGCCAAGTACTCGGGACCGGGGAGCTGTTTTTT.

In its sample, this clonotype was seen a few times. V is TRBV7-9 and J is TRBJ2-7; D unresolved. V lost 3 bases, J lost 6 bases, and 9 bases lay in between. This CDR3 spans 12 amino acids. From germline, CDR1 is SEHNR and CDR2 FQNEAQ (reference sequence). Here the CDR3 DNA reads TGTGCCAGCAGCTTTGCCGCATTCGAGCAGTACTTC. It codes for CASSFAAFEQYF.

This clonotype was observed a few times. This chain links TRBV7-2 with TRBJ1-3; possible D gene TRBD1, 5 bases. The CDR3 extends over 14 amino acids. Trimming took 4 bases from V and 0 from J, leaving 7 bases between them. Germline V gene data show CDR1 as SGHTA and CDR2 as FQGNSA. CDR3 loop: CASSSDISGNTIYF. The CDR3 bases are TGTGCCAGCAGCTCGGACATCTCTGGAAACACCATATATTTT.